This TCR beta chain was recorded in a study of blood T cell repertoires in COVID-19. Study background: COVID-19 samples collected from the United States, Italy and Spain covered acute and convalescent phases. T cells, B-cell-depleted T cells, or PBMCs supplied cDNA or gDNA.

The table came from immunoSEQ multiplex PCR; TCRdb's copy has only in-frame clones and leaves some out. The data contain approximately 450,000 clones, roughly 89% of them singletons. CDR3 length: 15 amino acids. Germline CDR1 reads SNHLY; CDR2 reads FYNNEI. The V end lost 3 bases, the J end lost 2 bases, and 11 bases lay between the germline ends. The gene calls are TRBV2 and TRBJ1-5; D is ambiguous. Material for sequencing was peripheral blood. The sequence derives from a young woman with acute or convalescent COVID-19. The CDR3 loop reads CASSESRNRNQPQHF. Written as DNA, the CDR3 is TGTGCCAGCAGTGAGTCGCGGAATCGCAATCAGCCCCAGCATTTT.